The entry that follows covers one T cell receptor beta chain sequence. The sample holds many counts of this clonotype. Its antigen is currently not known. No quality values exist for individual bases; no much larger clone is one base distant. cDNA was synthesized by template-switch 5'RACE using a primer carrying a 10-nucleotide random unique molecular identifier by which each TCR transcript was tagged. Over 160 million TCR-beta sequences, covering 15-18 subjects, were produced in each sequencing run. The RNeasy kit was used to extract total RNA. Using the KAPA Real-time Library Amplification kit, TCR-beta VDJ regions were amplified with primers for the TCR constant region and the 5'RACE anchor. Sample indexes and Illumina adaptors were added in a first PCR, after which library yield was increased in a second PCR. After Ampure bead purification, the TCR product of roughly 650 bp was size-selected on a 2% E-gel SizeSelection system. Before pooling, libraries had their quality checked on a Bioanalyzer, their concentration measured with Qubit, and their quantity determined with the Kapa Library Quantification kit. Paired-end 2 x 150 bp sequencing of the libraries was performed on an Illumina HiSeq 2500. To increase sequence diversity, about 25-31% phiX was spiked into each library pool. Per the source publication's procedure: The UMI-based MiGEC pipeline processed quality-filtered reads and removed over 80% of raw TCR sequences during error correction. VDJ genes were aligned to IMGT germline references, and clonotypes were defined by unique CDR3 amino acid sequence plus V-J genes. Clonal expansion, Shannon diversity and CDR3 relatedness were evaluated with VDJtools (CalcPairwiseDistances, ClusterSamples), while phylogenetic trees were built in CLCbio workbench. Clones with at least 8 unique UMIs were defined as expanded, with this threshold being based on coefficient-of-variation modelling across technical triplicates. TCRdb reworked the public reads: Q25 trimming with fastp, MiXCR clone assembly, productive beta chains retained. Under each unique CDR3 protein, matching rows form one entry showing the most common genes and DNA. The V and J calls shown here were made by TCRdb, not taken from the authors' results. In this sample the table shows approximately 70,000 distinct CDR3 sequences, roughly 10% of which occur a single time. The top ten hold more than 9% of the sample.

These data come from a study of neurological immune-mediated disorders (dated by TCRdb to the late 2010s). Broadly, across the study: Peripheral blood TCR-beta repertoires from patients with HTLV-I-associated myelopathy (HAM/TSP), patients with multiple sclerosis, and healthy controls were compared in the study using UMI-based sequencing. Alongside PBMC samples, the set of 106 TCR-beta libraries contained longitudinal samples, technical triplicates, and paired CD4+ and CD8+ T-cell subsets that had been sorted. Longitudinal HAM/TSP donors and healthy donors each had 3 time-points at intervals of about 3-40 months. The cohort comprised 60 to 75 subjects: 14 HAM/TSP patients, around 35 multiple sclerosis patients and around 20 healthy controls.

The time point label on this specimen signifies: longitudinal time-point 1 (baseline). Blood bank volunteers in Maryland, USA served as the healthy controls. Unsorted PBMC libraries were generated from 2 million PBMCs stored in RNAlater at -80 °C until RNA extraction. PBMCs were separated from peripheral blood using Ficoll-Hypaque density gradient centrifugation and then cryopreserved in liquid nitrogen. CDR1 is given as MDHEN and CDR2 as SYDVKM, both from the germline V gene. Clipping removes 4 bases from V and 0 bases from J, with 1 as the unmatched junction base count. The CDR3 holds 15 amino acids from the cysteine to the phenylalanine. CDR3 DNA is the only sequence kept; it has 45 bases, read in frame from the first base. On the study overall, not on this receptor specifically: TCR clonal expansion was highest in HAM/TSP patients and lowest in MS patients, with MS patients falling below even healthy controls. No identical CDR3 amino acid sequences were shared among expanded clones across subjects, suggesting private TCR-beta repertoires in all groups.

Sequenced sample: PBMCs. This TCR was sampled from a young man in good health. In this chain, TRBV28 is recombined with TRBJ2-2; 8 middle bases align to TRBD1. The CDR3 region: CASSSGGPNTGELFF. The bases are TGTGCCAGCAGTTCAGGGGGCCCGAACACCGGGGAGCTGTTTTTT.